A single sample gave rise to the 12 T cell receptor beta chains below, sequenced in a study of cytomegalovirus exposure and HLA in healthy donors. Clones were read by immunoSEQ multiplex PCR, and TCRdb kept only the in-frame ones, dropping some. The sample lists 160,000 or so clones, just under 85% occurring once. Sequencing input: PBMCs. Every receptor here comes from a man younger than 40 in good health and CMV-seropositive.

The chain has TRBV7-9 and TRBJ2-4, with D maybe TRBD2 (6 bases). The germline V and J ends were trimmed by 2 bases and 9 bases, with 17 bases remaining between them. The CDR3 extends over 15 amino acids. The V gene's germline CDR1 is SEHNR and CDR2 FQNEAQ (reference sequence). CDR3 sequence: CASSLQGGASGIQYF. The CDR3 DNA is TGTGCCAGCAGCTTACAGGGCGGGGCCTCTGGCATTCAGTACTTC.

The J gene is TRBJ2-5, the V gene TRBV27; no clear D gene. In germline, CDR1 is MNHEY, CDR2 SMNVEV (reference sequence). CDR3 size: 16 residues. V lost 3 bases to trimming and J lost 2 bases, with 16 bases between them. The CDR3 DNA follows: TGTGCCAGCAGTTTTCTTTTCGGCGAGGAGCAAGAGACCCAGTACTTC. Its protein product is CASSFLFGEEQETQYF.

The V and J genes are TRBV10-3 and TRBJ1-1, with 7 bases fitting TRBD1. Germline V CDR1 and CDR2: ENHRY, SYGVKD. V trimming: 10 bases; J trimming: 2 bases; junction bases outside the gene matches: 13. The CDR3 loop spans 15 amino acids. CDR3: CATHHATGRNTEAFF. The CDR3 DNA reads as TGTGCCACCCATCACGCGACAGGGCGTAACACTGAAGCTTTCTTT.

The rearrangement uses TRBV19 and TRBJ2-7; 9 bases agree with TRBD1. The J segment lost 2 bases and the V segment lost 0 bases, leaving 5 bases of the junction unmatched. This CDR3 has 16 amino acids. Germline V CDR1 and CDR2: LNHDA, SQIVND (reference sequence). CDR3 nucleotides: TGTGCCAGTAGTATAGATCGCGACAGGGGGGCCTACGAGCAGTACTTC. Encoded protein: CASSIDRDRGAYEQYF.

The genes are TRBV7-2 and TRBJ2-3, with TRBD2 matching 8 bases. The V gene's germline CDR1 is SGHTA and CDR2 FQGNSA. The CDR3 has 15 residues. V was clipped by 5 bases and J by 3 bases; unmatched bases: 7. The CDR3 nucleotides read TGTGCCAGCAGCCCCAGCCGGGGGGGGACAGATACGCAGTATTTT. It yields the protein CASSPSRGGTDTQYF.

The chain recombines TRBV9 with TRBJ2-3, with D possibly being TRBD2 (5 bases). The CDR3 is 13 amino acids. Trimming shortened V by 0 bases and J by 5 bases, and 7 bases separated the two germline ends. Germline V gives CDR1 SGDLS, CDR2 YYNGEE. The CDR3 nucleotides read TGTGCCAGCAGCGTAGGGGGAGTAGATACGCAGTATTTT. This gives the protein CASSVGGVDTQYF.

V usage is TRBV6-1 and J usage is TRBJ2-7; maybe TRBD2 (5 bases). With 7 bases removed from V and 7 bases from J, the gap between germline ends came to 17 bases. Germline loops: CDR1 MNHNS, CDR2 SASEGT. The CDR3 sequence is 13 residues long. CDR3 sequence reads: CASTTQAPGEQYF. CDR3 sequence (DNA): TGTGCCAGCACCACGCAGGCGCCGGGGGAGCAGTACTTC.

This chain connects TRBV5-6 to TRBJ2-7, with TRBD2 identical over 8 bases. The ends lost 0 bases at V and 7 bases at J; junction bases unmatched: 6. The CDR3 is 14 residues long. Germline V gene lookup returns CDR1 SGHDT and CDR2 YYEEEE. DNA for the CDR3: TGTGCCAGCAGCTTGGTGCGGGGGGCGGGGGAGCAGTACTTC. As protein: CASSLVRGAGEQYF.

V and J are TRBV5-5 and TRBJ2-5; 7 nucleotides match TRBD1. The germline gives CDR1 SGHKS, CDR2 YYEKEE (reference sequence). Trimming removed 4 bases from V and 1 base from J; junction bases left unmatched: 4. The CDR3 totals 14 residues. The DNA for the CDR3 is TGTGCCAGCAGCCGGGACAGTTTCCAAGAGACCCAGTACTTC. Translating gives CASSRDSFQETQYF.

This clone was counted once. The chain is built from TRBV29-1 and TRBJ2-7; D possibly corresponds to TRBD1 (5 bases). With 4 bases removed from V and 6 bases from J, the gap between germline ends came to 16 bases. The CDR3 is 13 residues long. The V gene's germline CDR1 is SQVTM and CDR2 ANQGSEA. The CDR3 nucleotides are TGCAGCGTTGTTGGTCCAGGGTCGATCGAGCAGTACTTC. As protein: CSVVGPGSIEQYF.

The gene calls are TRBV29-1 and TRBJ1-3; 7 positions agree with TRBD1. Germline values: CDR1 SQVTM, CDR2 ANQGSEA. The V segment lost 4 bases and the J segment 0 bases; nucleotides outside the gene matches: 3. This CDR3 is built from 14 residues. The CDR3 region has the DNA TGCAGCGTTGGGGACAGCCTCTCTGGAAACACCATATATTTT. Amino acids: CSVGDSLSGNTIYF.

The chain combines TRBV7-2 with TRBJ2-5; D may be TRBD2 (5 bases). The CDR3 covers 14 residues. V lost 0 bases and J 1 base, leaving 6 bases between the germline ends. Germline V gene sequence: CDR1 SGHTA, CDR2 FQGNSA. CDR3 in amino acids: CASSLARVQETQYF. The CDR3 DNA is TGTGCCAGCAGCTTAGCGAGGGTCCAAGAGACCCAGTACTTC.